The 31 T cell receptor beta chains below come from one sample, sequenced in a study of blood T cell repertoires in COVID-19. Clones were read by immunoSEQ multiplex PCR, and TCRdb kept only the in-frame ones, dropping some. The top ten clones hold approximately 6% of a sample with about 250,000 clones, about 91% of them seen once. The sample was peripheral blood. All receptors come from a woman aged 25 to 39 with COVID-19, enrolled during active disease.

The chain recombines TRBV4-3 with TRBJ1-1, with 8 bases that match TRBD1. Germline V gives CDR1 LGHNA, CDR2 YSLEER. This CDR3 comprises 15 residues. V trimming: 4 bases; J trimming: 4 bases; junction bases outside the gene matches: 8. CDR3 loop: CASSPGQGGVTEAFF. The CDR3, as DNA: TGCGCCAGCAGCCCCGGACAGGGTGGGGTCACTGAAGCTTTCTTT.

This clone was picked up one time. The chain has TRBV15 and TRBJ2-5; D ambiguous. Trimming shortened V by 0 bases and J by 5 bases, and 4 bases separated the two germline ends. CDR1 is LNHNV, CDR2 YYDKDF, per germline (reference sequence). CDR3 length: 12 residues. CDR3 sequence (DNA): TGTGCCACCAGCAGAGAAGAGGAGACCCAGTACTTC. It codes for CATSREEETQYF. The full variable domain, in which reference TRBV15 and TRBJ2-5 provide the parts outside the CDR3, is DAMVIQNPRYQVTQFGKPVTLSCSQTLNHNVMYWYQQKSSQAPKLLFHYYDKDFNNEADTPDNFQSRRPNTSFCFLDIRSPGLGDTAMYLCATSREEETQYFGPGTRLLVL.

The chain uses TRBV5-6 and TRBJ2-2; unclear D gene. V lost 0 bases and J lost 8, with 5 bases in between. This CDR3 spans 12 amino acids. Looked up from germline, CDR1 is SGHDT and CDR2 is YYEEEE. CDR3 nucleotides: TGTGCCAGCAGCTTGGGAGGTGGGGAGCTGTTTTTT. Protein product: CASSLGGGELFF.

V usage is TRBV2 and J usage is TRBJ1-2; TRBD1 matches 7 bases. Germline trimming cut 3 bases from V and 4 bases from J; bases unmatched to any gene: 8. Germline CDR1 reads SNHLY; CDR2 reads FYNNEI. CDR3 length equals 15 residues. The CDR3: CASSDPSAGGYGYTF. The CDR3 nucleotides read TGTGCCAGCAGTGATCCATCCGCAGGGGGCTATGGCTACACCTTC.

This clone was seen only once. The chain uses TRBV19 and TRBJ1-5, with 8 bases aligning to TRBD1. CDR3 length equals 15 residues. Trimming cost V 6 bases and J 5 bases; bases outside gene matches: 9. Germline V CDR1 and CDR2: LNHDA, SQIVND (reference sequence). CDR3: CASSQEQGGYQPQHF. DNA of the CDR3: TGTGCCAGTAGCCAAGAACAGGGGGGCTATCAGCCCCAGCATTTT.

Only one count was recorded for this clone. CDR3 sequence reads: CASSLLSETGVEQYF. In nucleotides, the CDR3 is TGTGCCAGCAGTTTGCTTTCCGAGACAGGGGTCGAGCAGTACTTC. The chain combines TRBV28 with TRBJ2-7; 8 bases map to TRBD1. Germline CDR1 reads MDHEN; CDR2 reads SYDVKM. The CDR3 is 15 amino acids. Germline trimming cut 3 bases from V and 6 bases from J; bases unmatched to any gene: 10.

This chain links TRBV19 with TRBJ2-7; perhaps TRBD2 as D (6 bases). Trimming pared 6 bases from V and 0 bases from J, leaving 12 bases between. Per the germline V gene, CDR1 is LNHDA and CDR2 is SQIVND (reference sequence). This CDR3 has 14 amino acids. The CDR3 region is CASSPGLPSYEQYF. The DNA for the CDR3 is TGTGCCAGTAGCCCGGGACTCCCCTCCTACGAGCAGTACTTC.

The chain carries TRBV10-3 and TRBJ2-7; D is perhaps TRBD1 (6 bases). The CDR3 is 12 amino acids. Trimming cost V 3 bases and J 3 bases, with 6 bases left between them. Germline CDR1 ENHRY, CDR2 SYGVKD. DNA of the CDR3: TGTGCCATCAGTGAAGGGGGCTACGAGCAGTACGTC. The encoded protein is CAISEGGYEQYV.

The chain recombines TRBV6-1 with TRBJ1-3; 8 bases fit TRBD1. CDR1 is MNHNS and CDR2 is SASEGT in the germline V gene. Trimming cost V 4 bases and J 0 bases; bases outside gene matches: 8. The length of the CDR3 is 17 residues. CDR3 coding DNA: TGTGCCAGCAGTGCCCAGACAGGGGCTATCTCTGGAAACACCATATATTTT. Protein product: CASSAQTGAISGNTIYF.

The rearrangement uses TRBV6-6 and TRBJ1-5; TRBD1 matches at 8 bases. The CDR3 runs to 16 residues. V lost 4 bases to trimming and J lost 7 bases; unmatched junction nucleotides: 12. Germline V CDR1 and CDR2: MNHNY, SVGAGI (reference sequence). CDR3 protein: CASSSGQGPEEQPQHF. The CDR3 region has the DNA TGTGCCAGCAGTTCCGGACAGGGACCTGAGGAACAGCCCCAGCATTTT.

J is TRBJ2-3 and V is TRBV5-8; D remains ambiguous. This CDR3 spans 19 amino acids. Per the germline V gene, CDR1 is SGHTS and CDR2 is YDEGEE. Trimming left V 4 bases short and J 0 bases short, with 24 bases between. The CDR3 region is CASSRLGQSTPASTDTQYF. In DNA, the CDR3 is TGTGCCAGCAGCAGACTCGGCCAGTCGACGCCGGCCAGCACAGATACGCAGTATTTT.

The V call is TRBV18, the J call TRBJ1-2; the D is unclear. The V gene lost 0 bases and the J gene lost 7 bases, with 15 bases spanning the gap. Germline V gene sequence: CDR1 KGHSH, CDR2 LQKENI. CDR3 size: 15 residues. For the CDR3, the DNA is TGTGCCAGCTCACCACCTGGGAGAAAAGGCGGTGGCTACACCTTC. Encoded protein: CASSPPGRKGGGYTF.

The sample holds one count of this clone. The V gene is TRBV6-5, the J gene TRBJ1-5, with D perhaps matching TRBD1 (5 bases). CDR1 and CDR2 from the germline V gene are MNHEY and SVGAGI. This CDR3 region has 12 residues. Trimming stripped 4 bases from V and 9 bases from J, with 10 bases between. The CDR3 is CASSSRGGPQHF. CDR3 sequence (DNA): TGTGCCAGCAGTTCAAGGGGAGGGCCCCAGCATTTT.

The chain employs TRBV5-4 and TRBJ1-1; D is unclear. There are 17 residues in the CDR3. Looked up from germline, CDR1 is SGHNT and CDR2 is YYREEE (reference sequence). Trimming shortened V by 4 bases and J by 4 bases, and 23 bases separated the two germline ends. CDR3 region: CASSRQDYSGLGTEAFF. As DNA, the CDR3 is TGTGCCAGCAGCCGCCAAGACTACTCGGGCCTGGGCACTGAAGCTTTCTTT.

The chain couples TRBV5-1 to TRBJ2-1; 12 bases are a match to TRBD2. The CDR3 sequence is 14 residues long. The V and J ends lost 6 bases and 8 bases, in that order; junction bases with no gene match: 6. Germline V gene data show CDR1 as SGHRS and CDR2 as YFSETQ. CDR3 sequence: CASTLLAGGDEQFF. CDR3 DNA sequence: TGCGCCAGCACCTTACTAGCGGGAGGCGATGAGCAGTTCTTC.

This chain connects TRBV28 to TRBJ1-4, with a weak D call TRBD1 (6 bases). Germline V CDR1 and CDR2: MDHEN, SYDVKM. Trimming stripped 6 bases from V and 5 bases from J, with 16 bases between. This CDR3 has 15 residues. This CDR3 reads CASRPEQGRNEKLFF. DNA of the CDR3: TGTGCCAGCAGACCAGAACAGGGTCGGAATGAAAAACTGTTTTTT.

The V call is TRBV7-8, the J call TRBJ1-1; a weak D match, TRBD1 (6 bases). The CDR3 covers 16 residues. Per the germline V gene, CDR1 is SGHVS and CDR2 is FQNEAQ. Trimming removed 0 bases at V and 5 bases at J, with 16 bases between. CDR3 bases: TGTGCCAGCAGCTTAGCCGGGGGGGGCCTAGGGACTGAAGCTTTCTTT. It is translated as CASSLAGGGLGTEAFF. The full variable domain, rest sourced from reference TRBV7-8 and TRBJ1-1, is GAGVSQSPRYKVAKRGQDVALRCDPISGHVSLFWYQQALGQGPEFLTYFQNEAQLDKSGLPSDRFFAERPEGSVSTLKIQRTQQEDSAVYLCASSLAGGGLGTEAFFGQGTRLTVV.

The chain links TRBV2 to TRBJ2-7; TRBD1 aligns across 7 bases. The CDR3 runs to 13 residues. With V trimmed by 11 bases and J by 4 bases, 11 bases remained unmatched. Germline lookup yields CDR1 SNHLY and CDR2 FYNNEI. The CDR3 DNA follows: TGTGCCGGAAACAGGGGCGCATCGTACGAGCAGTACGTC. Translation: CAGNRGASYEQYV.

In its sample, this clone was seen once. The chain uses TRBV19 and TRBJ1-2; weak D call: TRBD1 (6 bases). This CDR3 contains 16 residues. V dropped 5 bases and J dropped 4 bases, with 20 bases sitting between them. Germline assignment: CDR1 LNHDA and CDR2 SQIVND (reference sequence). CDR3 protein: CASSPQGTSRFYGYTF. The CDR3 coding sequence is TGTGCCAGTAGTCCCCAAGGGACATCAAGATTCTATGGCTACACCTTC.

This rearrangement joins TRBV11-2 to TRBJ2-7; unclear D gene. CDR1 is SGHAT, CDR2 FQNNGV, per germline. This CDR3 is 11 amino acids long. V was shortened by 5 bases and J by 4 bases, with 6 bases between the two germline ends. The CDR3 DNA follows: TGTGCCAGCAGCCCTATTTACGAGCAGTACTTC. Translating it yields CASSPIYEQYF.

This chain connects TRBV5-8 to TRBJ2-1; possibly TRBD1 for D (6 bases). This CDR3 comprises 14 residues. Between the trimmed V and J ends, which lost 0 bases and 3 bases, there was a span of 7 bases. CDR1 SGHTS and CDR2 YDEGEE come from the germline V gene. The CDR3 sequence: CASSLEGDYNEQFF. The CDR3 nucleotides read TGTGCCAGCAGCTTGGAGGGGGACTACAATGAGCAGTTCTTC.

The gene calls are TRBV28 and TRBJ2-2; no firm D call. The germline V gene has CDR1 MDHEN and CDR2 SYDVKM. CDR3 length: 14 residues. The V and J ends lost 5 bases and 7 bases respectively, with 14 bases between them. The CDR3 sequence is CASSALFGSGELFF. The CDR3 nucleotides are TGTGCCAGCAGTGCCCTTTTTGGCAGCGGGGAGCTGTTTTTT.

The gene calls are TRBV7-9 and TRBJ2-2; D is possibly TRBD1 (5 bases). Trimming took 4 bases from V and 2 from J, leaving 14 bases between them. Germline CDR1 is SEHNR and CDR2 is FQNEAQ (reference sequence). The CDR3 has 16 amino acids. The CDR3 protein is CASSSKTERNTGELFF. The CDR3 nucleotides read TGTGCCAGCAGCTCAAAGACAGAGAGAAACACCGGGGAGCTGTTTTTT.

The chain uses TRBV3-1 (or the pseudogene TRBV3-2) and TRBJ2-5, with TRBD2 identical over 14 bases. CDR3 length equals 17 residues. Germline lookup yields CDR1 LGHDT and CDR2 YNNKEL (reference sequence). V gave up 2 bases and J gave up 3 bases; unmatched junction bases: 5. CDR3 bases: TGTGCCAGCAGCCAATTGGGACTAGCGGGGGACAAAGAGACCCAGTACTTC. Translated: CASSQLGLAGDKETQYF.

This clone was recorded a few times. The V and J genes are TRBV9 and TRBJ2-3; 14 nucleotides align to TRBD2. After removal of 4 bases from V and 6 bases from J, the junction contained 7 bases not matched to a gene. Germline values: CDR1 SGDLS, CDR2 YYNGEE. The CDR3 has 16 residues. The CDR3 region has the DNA TGTGCCAGCAGCCTCCGACTAGCGGGAGGGCCGGATACGCAGTATTTT. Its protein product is CASSLRLAGGPDTQYF.

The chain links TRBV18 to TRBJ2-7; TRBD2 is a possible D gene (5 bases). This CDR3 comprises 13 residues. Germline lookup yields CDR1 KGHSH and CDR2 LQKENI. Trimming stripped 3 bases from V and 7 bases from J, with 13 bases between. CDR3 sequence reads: CASSPLRWEEQYV. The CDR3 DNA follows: TGTGCCAGCTCACCGCTTCGTTGGGAGGAGCAGTACGTC.

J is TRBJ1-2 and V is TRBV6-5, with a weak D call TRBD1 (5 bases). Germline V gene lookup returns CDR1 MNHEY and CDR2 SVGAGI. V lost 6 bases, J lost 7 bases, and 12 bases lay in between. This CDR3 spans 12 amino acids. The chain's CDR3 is CASSPSQGGYTF. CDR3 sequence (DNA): TGTGCCAGCAGCCCATCCCAGGGTGGCTACACCTTC.

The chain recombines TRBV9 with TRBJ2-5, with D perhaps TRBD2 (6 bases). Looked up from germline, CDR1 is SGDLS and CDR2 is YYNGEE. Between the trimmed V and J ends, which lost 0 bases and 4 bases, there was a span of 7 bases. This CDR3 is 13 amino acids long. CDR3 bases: TGTGCCAGCAGCGTAGGTAGCGGAGAGACCCAGTACTTC. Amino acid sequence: CASSVGSGETQYF.

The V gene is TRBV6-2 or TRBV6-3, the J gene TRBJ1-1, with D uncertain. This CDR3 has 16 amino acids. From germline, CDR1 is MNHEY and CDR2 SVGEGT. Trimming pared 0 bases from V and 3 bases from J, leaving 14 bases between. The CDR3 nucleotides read TGTGCCAGCAGTTACTCGATGAGGCAGCGGGACACTGAAGCTTTCTTT. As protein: CASSYSMRQRDTEAFF.

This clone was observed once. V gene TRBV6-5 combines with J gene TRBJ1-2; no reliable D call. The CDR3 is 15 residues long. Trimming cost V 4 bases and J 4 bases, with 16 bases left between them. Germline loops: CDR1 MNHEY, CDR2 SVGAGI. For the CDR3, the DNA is TGTGCCAGCAGTTTTAGATTGGAGGGTCCCTATGGCTACACCTTC. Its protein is CASSFRLEGPYGYTF.

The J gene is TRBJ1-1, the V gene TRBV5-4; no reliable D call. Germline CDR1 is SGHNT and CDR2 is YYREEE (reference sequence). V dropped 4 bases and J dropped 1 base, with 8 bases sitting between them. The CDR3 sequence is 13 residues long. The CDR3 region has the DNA TGTGCCAGCAGCAATGTTAGGAACACTGAAGCTTTCTTT. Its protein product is CASSNVRNTEAFF.